The entry that follows covers one TCR beta chain sequence. Its antigen specificity is not known. Per-base quality was not reported, and no clone a single base away is much larger than it. TCRbeta CDR3 regions were amplified from genomic DNA using the immunoSEQ Assay, a bias-controlled multiplex PCR. The published analysis was carried out like this. Within the assay, amplification of reference gene primers was used to estimate how many nucleated cells each sample contained. Sequence reads were collapsed and filtered to measure the absolute abundance of every unique TCRbeta CDR3 rearrangement. For each sample, productive Simpson clonality was calculated as the square root of Simpson's diversity index over productive rearrangements. What TCRdb holds here is the immuneACCESS table cut down to in-frame rearrangements. Part of the clones is not present; checked against another copy, under half of the missing clones reflect an unresolved V gene, and the others are unexplained. V and J calls and clone size follow that table, whereas D and trimming were derived from the DNA. The sample table shows some 400,000 clones, and roughly 86% are seen once. About 9.4% of the sample belongs to the ten largest clones.

In the germline V gene, CDR1 corresponds to MNHEY and CDR2 to SVGAGI. The V end gives up 4 bases and the J end 8 bases, leaving 10 bases in the junction not matched to a gene. Taken from cysteine to phenylalanine, the CDR3 has 15 residues. Only the CDR3 portion is preserved as DNA: 45 bases, with reading frame beginning at the first base. At one collaborating source in Seattle, patients were enrolled during active infection and were followed longitudinally through the course of disease. Each collaborating institution followed its own protocols to collect whole blood in K2EDTA tubes. For TCRbeta analysis, collaborators shipped samples as frozen whole blood, isolated PBMCs, or DNA extracted from either of those sample types. These data belong to a study of blood T cell repertoires in COVID-19 (dated by TCRdb to 2019 to 2021). For the study in its entirety: Samples from collaborators originated in the United States, Italy and Spain and spanned both the acute and convalescent phases of COVID-19. Nearly every sample came with metadata listing a de-identified subject ID, COVID-19 status, age in years and sex. HLA class I and class II types, where available, came from metadata supplied by the sample provider rather than from assay-based typing. Subjects who had been exposed to COVID-19, were actively infected with it, or had recovered from it provided the deeply sampled blood TCRbeta repertoires that made up the dataset. Samples came from the ongoing ImmuneRACE study (first 160 participants) plus 1,254 subjects from 6 global collaborators. The repertoires were released in a freely available public database intended as a resource for research on the immune response to SARS-CoV-2. The material from the prospective study consisted of cDNA or gDNA derived from T cells, B-cell-depleted T cells, or PBMCs.

Points the paper makes about the study in general: The amount of clinical and demographic metadata varied by source and participant and was provided uncurated.

The V gene is TRBV6-5 and the J gene is TRBJ1-4, and 7 junction bases match TRBD1. This receptor was obtained from a woman aged 30 to 39 with COVID-19, enrolled during active disease. Sequencing was performed on peripheral blood. The nucleotide sequence reads as follows: TGTGCCAGCAGTTCCTCAGGGGGTCTTGGGGAAAAACTGTTTTTT. It encodes CASSSSGGLGEKLFF.